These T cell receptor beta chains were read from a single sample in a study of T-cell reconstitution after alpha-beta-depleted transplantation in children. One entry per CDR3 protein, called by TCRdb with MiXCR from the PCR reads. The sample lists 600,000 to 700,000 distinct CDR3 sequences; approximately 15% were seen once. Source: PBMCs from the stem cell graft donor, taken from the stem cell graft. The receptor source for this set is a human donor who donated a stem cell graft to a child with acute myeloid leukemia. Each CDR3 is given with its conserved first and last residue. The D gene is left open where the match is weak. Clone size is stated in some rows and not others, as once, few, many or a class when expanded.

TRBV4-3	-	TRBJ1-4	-	CASSQDGLINEKLFF	TGCGCCAGCAGCCAAGACGGACTGATTAATGAAAAACTGTTTTTT
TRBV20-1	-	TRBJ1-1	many	CSARDHRSNTEAFF	TGCAGTGCTAGAGATCACAGATCGAACACTGAAGCTTTCTTT
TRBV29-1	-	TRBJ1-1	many	CSAYPGTEAFF	TGCAGCGCCTACCCGGGCACGGAAGCTTTCTTT
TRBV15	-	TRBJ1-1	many	CATSRRWGGTEAFF	TGTGCCACCAGCAGGCGTTGGGGGGGGACTGAAGCTTTCTTT
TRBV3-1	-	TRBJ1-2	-	CASSQEVTGPFGYTF	TGTGCCAGCAGCCAAGAAGTAACAGGCCCCTTCGGCTACACCTTC
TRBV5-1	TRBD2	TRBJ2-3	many	CASSLEAGANTDTQYF	TGCGCCAGCAGCTTGGAAGCGGGGGCCAACACAGATACGCAGTATTTT
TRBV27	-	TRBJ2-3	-	CASSFTFPSTDTQYF	TGTGCCAGCAGTTTTACCTTCCCAAGCACAGATACGCAGTATTTT
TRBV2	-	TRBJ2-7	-	CASSPTSLSYEQYF	TGTGCCAGCAGTCCCACCAGTCTCTCCTACGAGCAGTACTTC
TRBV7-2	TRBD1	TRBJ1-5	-	CASSATGGFNQPQHF	TGTGCCAGCAGCGCGACAGGGGGCTTTAATCAGCCCCAGCATTTT
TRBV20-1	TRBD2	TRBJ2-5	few	CSVRGGSETQYF	TGCAGTGTGCGCGGGGGGAGCGAGACCCAGTACTTC
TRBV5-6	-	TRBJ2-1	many	CASSLEGGPNEQFF	TGTGCCAGCAGCTTGGAGGGGGGGCCGAATGAGCAGTTCTTC
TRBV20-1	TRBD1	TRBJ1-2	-	CSARSWTGDGANYGYTF	TGCAGTGCTAGATCATGGACAGGGGACGGAGCTAACTATGGCTACACCTTC
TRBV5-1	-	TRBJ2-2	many	CASSLSDGGTGELFF	TGCGCCAGCAGCTTATCGGACGGAGGCACCGGGGAGCTGTTTTTT
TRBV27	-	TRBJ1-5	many	CASSYRVNQPQHF	TGTGCCAGCAGCTACAGGGTCAATCAGCCCCAGCATTTT
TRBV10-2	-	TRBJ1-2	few	CASSVRQSNYGYTF	TGCGCCAGCAGCGTTAGACAGTCTAACTATGGCTACACCTTC
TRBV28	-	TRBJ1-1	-	CASLYGGMNTEAFF	TGTGCCAGTCTCTATGGGGGGATGAACACTGAAGCTTTCTTT
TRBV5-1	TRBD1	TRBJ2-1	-	CASSGDSFDEQFF	TGCGCCAGCAGCGGGGACAGCTTCGATGAGCAGTTCTTC
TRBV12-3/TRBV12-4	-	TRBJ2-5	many	CASSRRVKETQYF	TGTGCCAGCAGTCGCAGGGTTAAAGAGACCCAGTACTTC
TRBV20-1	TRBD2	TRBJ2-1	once	CCARVRGLAGAYNEQFF	TGCTGCGCTAGAGTTCGGGGACTAGCGGGGGCCTACAATGAGCAGTTCTTC
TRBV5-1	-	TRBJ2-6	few	CASRSRLARGANVLTF	TGCGCCAGCAGATCGCGATTAGCGAGAGGGGCCAACGTCCTGACTTTC
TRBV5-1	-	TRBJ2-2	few	CASSSTGHPPGELFF	TGCGCCAGCAGCTCCACCGGACACCCACCTGGGGAGCTGTTTTTT
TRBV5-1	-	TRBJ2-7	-	CASSLLDTFYEQYF	TGCGCCAGCAGCTTGCTGGACACCTTCTACGAGCAGTACTTC
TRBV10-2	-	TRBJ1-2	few	CATDSAQANYGYTF	TGCGCCACGGACAGTGCCCAGGCTAACTATGGCTACACCTTC
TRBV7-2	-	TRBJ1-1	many	CASSLAAGSTEAFF	TGTGCCAGCAGCTTAGCGGCTGGGAGCACTGAAGCTTTCTTT
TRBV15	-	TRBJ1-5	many	CATSSDRSNQPQHF	TGTGCCACCAGCAGTGACAGAAGCAATCAGCCCCAGCATTTT
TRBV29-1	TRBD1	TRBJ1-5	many	CSVVAGQGSNQPQHF	TGCAGCGTTGTGGCCGGACAGGGAAGCAATCAGCCCCAGCATTTT
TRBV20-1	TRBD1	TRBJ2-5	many	CSARQGEETQYF	TGCAGTGCCAGACAGGGAGAAGAGACCCAGTACTTC
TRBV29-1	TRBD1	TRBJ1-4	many	CSVGQGGGEKLFF	TGCAGCGTTGGCCAGGGGGGCGGTGAAAAACTGTTTTTT
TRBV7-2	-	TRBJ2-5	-	CASSLVRGPQETQYF	TGTGCCAGCAGCTTAGTACGGGGGCCCCAAGAGACCCAGTACTTC
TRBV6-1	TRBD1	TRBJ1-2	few	CATQGGSRNYGYTF	TGTGCCACCCAGGGGGGCAGCCGAAACTATGGCTACACCTTC
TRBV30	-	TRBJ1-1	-	CAWSVGTSINTEAFF	TGTGCCTGGAGTGTAGGGACCTCGATTAACACTGAAGCTTTCTTT
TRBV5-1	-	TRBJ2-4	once	CASSGTGLAKNVQYF	TGCGCCAGCAGCGGAACAGGATTAGCCAAAAACGTTCAGTACTTC
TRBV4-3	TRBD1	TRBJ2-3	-	CASRRQGAYSDTQYF	TGCGCCAGCAGGCGACAGGGGGCCTACTCAGATACGCAGTATTTT
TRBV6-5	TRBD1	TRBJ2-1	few	CASKGTDWGNEQFF	TGTGCCAGCAAAGGGACAGACTGGGGCAATGAGCAGTTCTTC
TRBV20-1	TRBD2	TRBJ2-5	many	CSAPRAGGRAQETQYF	TGCAGTGCTCCTCGAGCGGGGGGGCGGGCCCAAGAGACCCAGTACTTC
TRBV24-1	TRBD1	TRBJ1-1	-	CATRKPMTGGSGPEAFF	TGTGCCACCCGAAAACCTATGACAGGGGGATCAGGTCCTGAAGCTTTCTTT